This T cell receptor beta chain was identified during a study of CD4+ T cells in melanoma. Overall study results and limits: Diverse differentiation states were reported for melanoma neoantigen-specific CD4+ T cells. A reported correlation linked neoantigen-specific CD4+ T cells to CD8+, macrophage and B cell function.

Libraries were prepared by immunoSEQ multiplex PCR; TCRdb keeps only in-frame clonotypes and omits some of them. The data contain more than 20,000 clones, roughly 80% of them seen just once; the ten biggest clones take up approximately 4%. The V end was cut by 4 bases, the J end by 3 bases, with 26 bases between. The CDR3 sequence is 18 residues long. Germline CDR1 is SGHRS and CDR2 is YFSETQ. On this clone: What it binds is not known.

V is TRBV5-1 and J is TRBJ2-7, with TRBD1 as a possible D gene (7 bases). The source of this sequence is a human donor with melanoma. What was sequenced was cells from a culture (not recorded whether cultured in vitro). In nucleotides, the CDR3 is TGCGCCAGCAGCCAGTTATCAGGGGGAGGCGGAAACTTCTACGAGCAGTACTTC. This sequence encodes CASSQLSGGGGNFYEQYF.